These T cell receptor beta chains were read from a single sample in a study of blood T cell repertoires in COVID-19. The data were produced by immunoSEQ multiplex PCR, yet TCRdb's version contains in-frame clones alone and is incomplete. Found here are some 320,000 clones, roughly 85% of them singletons; the top ten hold just over 7%. The specimen was peripheral blood. The origin of the receptors is a human donor in a cohort sampled during active COVID-19. Both conserved end residues are trimmed from each CDR3. A D gene is named only where the DNA matches it firmly.

CDR3 protein | J gene | D gene | V gene
ASGRTGGNEQY | TRBJ2-7 | TRBD1 | TRBV12-5
ASSYTGTANTGELF | TRBJ2-2 | TRBD1 | TRBV18
ASSPRDRGVSNQPQH | TRBJ1-5 | TRBD1 | TRBV19
ASSPRQGTYEQY | TRBJ2-7 | NA | TRBV18
SVPGMNTEAF | TRBJ1-1 | NA | TRBV29-1
ASSSRGAAEAF | TRBJ1-1 | NA | TRBV6-5
AISGAGGITDTQY | TRBJ2-3 | TRBD2 | TRBV10-3
SAKDRGTEAF | TRBJ1-1 | TRBD1 | TRBV29-1
ASIWGGTDTQY | TRBJ2-3 | NA | TRBV12-3/TRBV12-4
ASSLGQANEAF | TRBJ1-1 | NA | TRBV7-8
ASSSSRDIYQPQH | TRBJ1-5 | NA | TRBV13
ASSFGQGAGNEQF | TRBJ2-1 | TRBD1 | TRBV27
ASSPLQGSDTQY | TRBJ2-3 | NA | TRBV19
ASSVQSGQGGYGYT | TRBJ1-2 | TRBD1 | TRBV19
ASSDLSGGTDTQY | TRBJ2-3 | TRBD2 | TRBV6-1
ATSRDEKGEPQH | TRBJ1-5 | NA | TRBV15
ATSDSGTTSSYGYT | TRBJ1-2 | NA | TRBV24-1
ASSLVRISSYNEQF | TRBJ2-1 | NA | TRBV18
ASRGVSNQPQH | TRBJ1-5 | NA | TRBV2
ASSSGTVPLETQY | TRBJ2-5 | TRBD1 | TRBV19
ASTMGGRGVNYGYT | TRBJ1-2 | NA | TRBV19
ASSQEGRTGADTQY | TRBJ2-3 | TRBD1 | TRBV4-2